This T cell receptor (beta chain) came from a study of blood T cell repertoires in COVID-19. About the research overall: The United States, Italy and Spain were the sources of the acute and convalescent COVID-19 samples. Sources were T cells, B-cell-depleted T cells, or PBMCs; the material itself was cDNA or gDNA.

The protocol was immunoSEQ multiplex PCR, while the TCRdb copy is restricted to in-frame clones and leaves out a portion. The data contain a few hundred thousand clones, over 75% of them singletons. Notes on this clone: A junction end diverges from the germline sequence, so it may reflect a read error.

Study members were between 18 and 89 years old and lived in over 20 US regions. The CDR3 is 15 amino acids. Germline-derived CDR1 and CDR2 are MGHRA and YSYEKL. The TCR comes from a woman in her 30s who had recovered from COVID-19. The chain is built from TRBV4-1 and TRBJ2-5; possible D gene TRBD1, 6 bases. The sequenced material came from PBMCs or T cells enriched from blood (not recorded which). This chain's CDR3 is CASSQVFRGIETQYF. The CDR3 region has the DNA TGCGCCAGCAGTCAAGTTTTCAGGGGTATAGAGACCCAGTACTTC.